The T cell receptor beta chain under discussion was sequenced for a study of response to subunit inactivated influenza vaccine. The CDR3 is 15 residues long. Germline CDR1 is SGHKS and CDR2 is YYEKEE (reference sequence). V dropped 0 bases and J dropped 10; count of bases not matched to a gene: 8. This clonotype was seen a few times. The antigen is undetermined. Findings of the study overall: The study's authors posited that every seasonal influenza vaccination enlists few new T cells.

TCRdb recomputed calls from the RT-PCR reads with MiXCR, one row per CDR3 protein. The sample lists just over 300,000 distinct CDR3 sequences, 21% occurring once. Sequencing used PBMCs from blood, obtained 21 months after vaccination. The chain recombines TRBV5-5 with TRBJ2-1; 9 positions match TRBD2. This clonotype was obtained from a man in his fifties or sixties who received an inactivated influenza vaccine. The CDR3 reads CASSLGLAGLLEQFF. The DNA of the CDR3 is TGTGCCAGCAGCTTGGGCCTAGCGGGATTGTTGGAGCAGTTCTTC.